A single sample is the source of the 8 T cell receptor beta chains below, sequenced in a study of OX40 agonist ivuxolimab in advanced cancers. Measured with immunoSEQ multiplex PCR; TCRdb has only the in-frame clones, and not every one. Of tens of thousands of clones in the sample, 87% were seen once. Sequenced material: CD4+ or CD8+ T cells sorted from blood, taken in a trial of the OX40 agonist ivuxolimab. The origin of the receptors is an adult with an advanced solid tumor such as melanoma, head and neck, liver or kidney cancer.

CDR3: CASSETVQDRSFLNEQFF. CDR3 DNA sequence: TGCGCCAGCAGTGAGACCGTCCAGGACAGGTCGTTTTTGAATGAGCAGTTCTTC. The chain uses TRBV10-2 and TRBJ2-1, with TRBD1 matching over 7 bases. CDR1 is WSHSY and CDR2 is SAAADI in the germline V gene. This CDR3 is 18 amino acids long. V trimming: 2 bases; J trimming: 7 bases; junction bases outside the gene matches: 17.

Only one count was recorded for this clone. The rearrangement uses TRBV5-4 and TRBJ2-7, with TRBD2 identical over 8 bases. The germline V gene has CDR1 SGHNT and CDR2 YYREEE (reference sequence). Unmatched junction bases numbered 5, after V lost 4 bases and J lost 2 bases. CDR3 length: 14 amino acids. CDR3 region: CASSKPGLAYEQYF. The CDR3 DNA sequence: TGTGCCAGCAGCAAGCCGGGACTAGCCTACGAGCAGTACTTC.

Points on this clone: Compared with germline, one end of the junction differs, possibly owing to a read error. This chain joins TRBV28 and TRBJ1-5, with D possibly being TRBD1 (5 bases). There are 13 residues in the CDR3. The germline CDR1 and CDR2 sequences are MDHEN and SYDVKM. The CDR3: CASRLRGAVISYF. The CDR3 DNA follows: TGTGCCAGCAGACTCAGAGGGGCGGTTATTAGCTATTTT.

J is TRBJ2-1 and V is TRBV28; TRBD1 agrees at 8 bases. The germline V gene has CDR1 MDHEN and CDR2 SYDVKM. CDR3 length: 15 residues. V gave up 6 bases and J gave up 5 bases; unmatched junction bases: 9. The CDR3 here is CASRPQGARDNEQFF. DNA of the CDR3: TGTGCCAGCAGACCCCAGGGGGCTAGAGACAATGAGCAGTTCTTC. Looking up the rest from reference TRBV28 and TRBJ2-1 gives the full variable domain: DVKVTQSSRYLVKRTGEKVFLECVQDMDHENMFWYRQDPGLGLRLIYFSYDVKMKEKGDIPEGYSVSREKKERFSLILESASTNQTSMYLCASRPQGARDNEQFFGPGTRLTVL.

The chain carries TRBV2 and TRBJ1-1; D remains unclear. Germline assignment: CDR1 SNHLY and CDR2 FYNNEI. Trimming took 5 bases from V and 3 from J, leaving 7 bases between them. The CDR3 has 12 residues. CDR3 loop: CASSLGHTEAFF. The DNA of the CDR3 is TGTGCCAGCAGTTTGGGTCACACTGAAGCTTTCTTT. The full variable domain, with the rest looked up from reference TRBV2 and TRBJ1-1, is EPEVTQTPSHQVTQMGQEVILRCVPISNHLYFYWYRQILGQKVEFLVSFYNNEISEKSEIFDDQFSVERPDGSNFTLKIRSTKLEDSAMYFCASSLGHTEAFFGQGTRLTVV.

The chain recombines TRBV5-6 with TRBJ1-1; the match to TRBD1 covers 8 bases. There are 13 residues in the CDR3. With 3 bases clipped from V and 8 bases from J, the junction kept 6 bases outside the gene matches. Germline CDR1 reads SGHDT; CDR2 reads YYEEEE. The CDR3 DNA reads TGTGCCAGCAGCTGGCGGACAGGGCTCGAAGCTTTCTTT. It encodes CASSWRTGLEAFF. Variable domain in full (rest from reference TRBV5-6 and TRBJ1-1): DAGVTQSPTHLIKTRGQQVTLRCSPKSGHDTVSWYQQALGQGPQFIFQYYEEEERQRGNFPDRFSGHQFPNYSSELNVNALLLGDSALYLCASSWRTGLEAFFGQGTRLTVV.

This rearrangement joins TRBV28 to TRBJ2-3; no reliable D call. The CDR3 runs 12 residues. Germline CDR1 MDHEN, CDR2 SYDVKM. V dropped 6 bases and J dropped 6 bases, with 10 bases sitting between them. The CDR3 is CASSSLVDTQYF. The CDR3 DNA is TGTGCCAGCAGCTCCCTGGTGGATACGCAGTATTTT.

This chain's CDR3 is CASSRYTGTDTQYF. CDR3 nucleotide sequence: TGTGCCAGCAGTCGATACACAGGCACAGATACGCAGTATTTT. The gene calls are TRBV6-4 and TRBJ2-3; D unclear. The V gene lost 5 bases and the J gene lost 1 base, with 10 bases spanning the gap. Germline V gene sequence: CDR1 MRHNA, CDR2 SNTAGT. CDR3 length equals 14 residues.